These 27 T cell receptor beta chains were sequenced from one sample in a study of CD8+ T cells in alopecia areata. cDNA prepared by RNA extraction and subsequent reverse transcription served as the template for sequencing. Data came from immunoSEQ multiplex PCR; TCRdb stores just in-frame clones and leaves some out. The sample lists fewer than 200,000 clones, approximately 59% occurring once. The starting material was CD4+ T cells sorted from blood, obtained at week 0. The receptors come from a human donor with alopecia areata.

The chain joins TRBV29-1 to TRBJ2-2; maybe TRBD2 (5 bases). In germline, CDR1 is SQVTM, CDR2 ANQGSEA. V was cut by 4 bases and J by 1 base, with 10 bases left in between. This CDR3 comprises 14 residues. CDR3 nucleotides: TGCAGCGTTGGAGGGCTGCGGAACACCGGGGAGCTGTTTTTT. It is translated as CSVGGLRNTGELFF.

This clone was seen a handful of times. The chain joins TRBV6-5 to TRBJ1-2; D perhaps matches TRBD1 (5 bases). The CDR3 loop spans 13 amino acids. The germline V and J ends were trimmed by 0 bases and 7 bases, with 9 bases remaining between them. Per the germline V gene, CDR1 is MNHEY and CDR2 is SVGAGI. The CDR3 sequence: CASSYSSGSGYTF. The CDR3 region has the DNA TGTGCCAGCAGTTACTCGTCAGGGAGTGGCTACACCTTC.

The V and J genes are TRBV14 and TRBJ1-2, with TRBD1 matching 9 bases. Germline CDR1 is SGHDN and CDR2 is FVKESK. Losses at the gene ends were 2 bases for V and 1 base for J; bases not matched to a gene: 14. The CDR3 is made up of 19 amino acids. CDR3 DNA sequence: TGTGCCAGCAGCCAACGGTTTGGACAGGGGCGGGGGTATAACTATGGCTACACCTTC. Translation gives CASSQRFGQGRGYNYGYTF. Complete variable domain (other parts from reference TRBV14 and TRBJ1-2): EAGVTQFPSHSVIEKGQTVTLRCDPISGHDNLYWYRRVMGKEIKFLLHFVKESKQDESGMPNNRFLAERTGGTYSTLKVQPAELEDSGVYFCASSQRFGQGRGYNYGYTFGSGTRLTVV.

The chain couples TRBV29-1 to TRBJ1-1, with D possibly matching TRBD1 (6 bases). The germline CDR1 and CDR2 sequences are SQVTM and ANQGSEA. The CDR3 is made up of 13 amino acids. Trimming cost V 7 bases and J 0 bases, with 12 bases left between them. As DNA, the CDR3 is TGCAGCGGTCGACAGGTTTTGAACACTGAAGCTTTCTTT. Translated: CSGRQVLNTEAFF. The full variable domain, with the rest looked up from reference TRBV29-1 and TRBJ1-1, is SAVISQKPSRDICQRGTSLTIQCQVDSQVTMMFWYRQQPGQSLTLIATANQGSEATYESGFVIDKFPISRPNLTFSTLTVSNMSPEDSSIYLCSGRQVLNTEAFFGQGTRLTVV.

The CDR3 protein is CATSNRGVLITGELFF. CDR3 nucleotides: TGTGCCACCAGCAACAGGGGGGTGTTGATCACCGGGGAGCTGTTTTTT. The V call is TRBV15, the J call TRBJ2-2; TRBD1 matches 8 bases. This CDR3 region has 16 residues. Germline V gives CDR1 LNHNV, CDR2 YYDKDF (reference sequence). The trim removed 4 bases at V and 4 bases at J, leaving 8 bases unmatched.

This chain joins TRBV2 and TRBJ2-2, with 9 nucleotides matching TRBD1. V lost 7 bases, J lost 5 bases, and 5 bases stayed unmatched. The length of the CDR3 is 14 residues. Per germline, CDR1 SNHLY and CDR2 FYNNEI. CDR3 sequence (DNA): TGTGCCAGCAACGCAGACAGGGGGACCGGGGAGCTGTTTTTT. This sequence encodes CASNADRGTGELFF.

V usage is TRBV29-1 and J usage is TRBJ2-1; D gene ambiguous. The V gene's germline CDR1 is SQVTM and CDR2 ANQGSEA. The V gene lost 2 bases and the J gene lost 6 bases, with 8 bases spanning the gap. The CDR3 loop spans 12 amino acids. The CDR3 coding sequence is TGCAGCGTTGAATTGTCCGGCAATGAGCAGTTCTTC. Amino acid sequence: CSVELSGNEQFF.

For the CDR3, the DNA is TGTGCCAGCAGCATAAGGTTGGGGGAGACCCAGTACTTC. Protein product: CASSIRLGETQYF. The rearrangement joins TRBV7-9 to TRBJ2-5; D unresolved. The germline V and J ends were trimmed by 5 bases and 5 bases, with 12 bases remaining between them. The CDR3 is 13 amino acids. Germline lookup yields CDR1 SEHNR and CDR2 FQNEAQ (reference sequence).

The genes are TRBV7-2 and TRBJ2-7; perhaps TRBD1 as D (6 bases). The CDR3 length is 17 residues. Looked up from germline, CDR1 is SGHTA and CDR2 is FQGNSA. V lost 6 bases, J lost 7 bases, and 28 bases lay in between. In DNA form, the CDR3 reads TGTGCCAGCAGTCCCAGGGGTGGGGCCCCCTTCGGTAGGGAGCAGTACTTC. It codes for CASSPRGGAPFGREQYF.

The gene calls are TRBV30 and TRBJ1-5; D is perhaps TRBD1 (6 bases). CDR1 GTSNPN and CDR2 SVGIG come from the germline V gene (reference sequence). Between the trimmed V and J ends, which lost 1 base and 6 bases, there was a span of 10 bases. This CDR3 comprises 13 residues. The CDR3 DNA follows: TGTGCCTGGAGTGGACAGGTTGGTCAGCCCCAGCATTTT. Its protein is CAWSGQVGQPQHF.

The sample holds a few counts of this clone. The chain couples TRBV7-8 to TRBJ2-2; the D gene is possibly TRBD2 (7 bases). Germline assignment: CDR1 SGHVS and CDR2 FQNEAQ. Trimming stripped 5 bases from V and 2 bases from J, with 12 bases between. The length of the CDR3 is 15 residues. CDR3 nucleotides: TGTGCCAGCAGCGGGGGGGCCGCTAACACCGGGGAGCTGTTTTTT. Amino acids: CASSGGAANTGELFF.

V usage is TRBV29-1 and J usage is TRBJ1-4; 8 positions agree with TRBD1. Germline CDR1 reads SQVTM; CDR2 reads ANQGSEA. V shed 0 bases, J shed 10 bases, and the junction held 10 bases outside the gene matches. This CDR3 contains 15 residues. The CDR3 here is CSVEEGGNRGRKLFF. DNA of the CDR3: TGCAGCGTTGAAGAAGGGGGAAACAGGGGGAGAAAACTGTTTTTT.

The chain's CDR3 is CASSPYLAGGTPDTQYF. CDR3 DNA sequence: TGCGCCAGCAGCCCCTACCTAGCGGGGGGAACTCCAGATACGCAGTATTTT. The genes are TRBV5-1 and TRBJ2-3; TRBD2 matches at 11 bases. V was pared by 4 bases and J by 4 bases, with 11 bases of the junction left unmatched. CDR1 SGHRS and CDR2 YFSETQ come from the germline V gene. CDR3 length equals 17 residues.

The rearrangement uses TRBV30 and TRBJ1-1; D gene ambiguous. CDR1 and CDR2 (germline): GTSNPN, SVGIG (reference sequence). The length of the CDR3 is 11 residues. The germline V and J ends were trimmed by 5 bases and 2 bases, with 6 bases remaining between them. CDR3 in DNA: TGTGCCTGGCAGAAAAACACTGAAGCTTTCTTT. Its protein is CAWQKNTEAFF. Using reference TRBV30 and TRBJ1-1 for the parts outside the CDR3, the full variable domain is SQTIHQWPATLVQPVGSPLSLECTVEGTSNPNLYWYRQAAGRGLQLLFYSVGIGQISSEVPQNLSASRPQDRQFILSSKKLLLSDSGFYLCAWQKNTEAFFGQGTRLTVV.

This clone was seen more than once but under ten times. V is TRBV29-1 and J is TRBJ2-7; D may be TRBD2 (6 bases). The CDR3 length is 11 residues. Germline V CDR1 and CDR2: SQVTM, ANQGSEA. V was trimmed by 6 bases and J by 2 bases, leaving 8 bases between them. CDR3 nucleotide sequence: TGCAGCGTACTAGCCACCTACGAGCAGTACTTC. Its translation: CSVLATYEQYF.

This clone was detected only once. Other DNA sequences in the sample encode the same CDR3. V and J are TRBV4-2 and TRBJ1-2; D ambiguous. Deletions cut 0 bases from V and 0 bases from J, with 5 bases between. Per the germline V gene, CDR1 is LGHNA and CDR2 is YNFKEQ. The CDR3 has 14 amino acids. The CDR3 nucleotides read TGTGCCAGCAGCCAAGACAGCACTAACTATGGCTACACCTTC. As protein: CASSQDSTNYGYTF.

This clone was seen only a few times. The V and J genes are TRBV30 and TRBJ1-6, with TRBD1 matching over 9 bases. V was clipped by 1 base and J by 8 bases; unmatched bases: 0. Germline V gives CDR1 GTSNPN, CDR2 SVGIG (reference sequence). This CDR3 has 13 amino acids. This CDR3 reads CAWSGTGDSPLHF. CDR3 bases: TGTGCCTGGAGTGGGACAGGGGATTCACCCCTCCACTTT.

This clone came up once. The chain recombines TRBV7-4 with TRBJ2-5; no clear D gene. Germline V CDR1 and CDR2: SGHVT, SQSDAQ. The CDR3 runs 13 residues. V was shortened by 5 bases and J by 5 bases, with 12 bases between the two germline ends. CDR3 coding DNA: TGTGCCAGCAGCCACATAGAGGCGGAGACCCAGTACTTC. Translated: CASSHIEAETQYF.

The rearrangement links TRBV2 to TRBJ2-5; no clear D. V lost 8 bases to trimming and J lost 3 bases, with 7 bases between them. The CDR3 consists of 11 residues. CDR1 and CDR2 (germline): SNHLY, FYNNEI. The CDR3 sequence: CASRVKETQYF. The DNA of the CDR3 is TGTGCCAGCCGGGTAAAAGAGACCCAGTACTTC. The variable domain in full, with the rest retrieved from reference TRBV2 and TRBJ2-5, is EPEVTQTPSHQVTQMGQEVILRCVPISNHLYFYWYRQILGQKVEFLVSFYNNEISEKSEIFDDQFSVERPDGSNFTLKIRSTKLEDSAMYFCASRVKETQYFGPGTRLLVL.

The chain employs TRBV30 and TRBJ1-1, with D unclear. This CDR3 is built from 14 residues. Trimming stripped 2 bases from V and 1 base from J, with 11 bases between. Per germline, CDR1 GTSNPN and CDR2 SVGIG (reference sequence). This chain's CDR3 is CAWSFGLGNTEAFF. CDR3 DNA: TGTGCCTGGAGTTTTGGGCTAGGGAACACTGAAGCTTTCTTT.

This clone appeared a few times. V and J are TRBV29-1 and TRBJ2-3; tentative D call: TRBD2 (5 bases). Trimming removed 6 bases from V and 4 bases from J, with 14 bases in between. The CDR3 is made up of 13 amino acids. CDR1 SQVTM and CDR2 ANQGSEA come from the germline V gene. DNA of the CDR3: TGCAGCGTCCACGGGCGGGTTTCAGATACGCAGTATTTT. This translates into CSVHGRVSDTQYF.

J is TRBJ1-2 and V is TRBV6-6; D is unresolved. V shed 5 bases and J shed 5 bases, with 18 bases lying between them. Germline V lookup: CDR1 MNHNY, CDR2 SVGAGI (reference sequence). CDR3 length: 15 amino acids. The CDR3 loop reads CASSERIVLGYGYTF. The CDR3 DNA is TGTGCCAGCAGTGAGAGAATCGTACTAGGATATGGCTACACCTTC.

The rearrangement joins TRBV19 to TRBJ2-2; 7 positions agree with TRBD1. This CDR3 contains 14 residues. Germline loops: CDR1 LNHDA, CDR2 SQIVND (reference sequence). V was clipped by 10 bases and J by 0 bases; unmatched bases: 5. CDR3 amino acids: CATRQGSNTGELFF. Here the CDR3 DNA reads TGTGCCACCCGACAGGGATCGAACACCGGGGAGCTGTTTTTT. Together with reference TRBV19 and TRBJ2-2, the CDR3 gives the full variable domain: DGGITQSPKYLFRKEGQNVTLSCEQNLNHDAMYWYRQDPGQGLRLIYYSQIVNDFQKGDIAEGYSVSREKKESFPLTVTSAQKNPTAFYLCATRQGSNTGELFFGEGSRLTVL.

This clone was observed a handful of times. This sequence joins TRBV5-4 and TRBJ2-3, with 7 bases aligning to TRBD1. The CDR3 loop spans 14 amino acids. V was clipped by 1 base and J by 4 bases; unmatched bases: 3. Germline V gives CDR1 SGHNT, CDR2 YYREEE (reference sequence). The CDR3 nucleotides are TGTGCCAGCAGCTTGCGGACAGGCCCAGATACGCAGTATTTT. Residues: CASSLRTGPDTQYF.

This clone came up a few times. This chain links TRBV7-2 with TRBJ2-5; unclear D gene. CDR1 is SGHTA and CDR2 is FQGNSA in the germline V gene. V gave up 5 bases and J gave up 5 bases, with 18 bases separating them. CDR3 size: 15 residues. Here the CDR3 reads CASSRFSSLRETQYF. The CDR3 nucleotides read TGTGCCAGCAGCCGCTTTAGCAGCTTACGGGAGACCCAGTACTTC. The full variable domain, in which reference TRBV7-2 and TRBJ2-5 provide the parts outside the CDR3, is GAGVSQSPSNKVTEKGKDVELRCDPISGHTALYWYRQSLGQGLEFLIYFQGNSAPDKSGLPSDRFSAERTGGSVSTLTIQRTQQEDSAVYLCASSRFSSLRETQYFGPGTRLLVL.

This clone was recorded a few times. The chain is built from TRBV29-1 and TRBJ2-4; tentative D call: TRBD1 (6 bases). V lost 2 bases, J lost 2 bases, and 13 bases lay in between. The CDR3 contains 15 residues. Looked up from germline, CDR1 is SQVTM and CDR2 is ANQGSEA. Written as DNA, the CDR3 is TGCAGCGTTGAAATGGGGGCTCTATCCAAAAACATTCAGTACTTC. This encodes CSVEMGALSKNIQYF.

The gene calls are TRBV29-1 and TRBJ2-7; TRBD1 matches 12 bases. The CDR3 is 13 residues long. J was trimmed by 9 bases and V by 4 bases; bases with no gene match: 7. From germline, CDR1 is SQVTM and CDR2 ANQGSEA. CDR3 bases: TGCAGCGTTGTCGGGACAGGGGGCGTCTGGCAGTACTTC. This translates into CSVVGTGGVWQYF.